This T cell receptor beta chain was retrieved from a study of shared clonotypes between healthy human individuals. The CDR3 spans 13 residues. CDR1 is KGHSH, CDR2 LQKENI, per germline. Trimming stripped 2 bases from V and 7 bases from J, with 9 bases between. Method: immunoSEQ multiplex PCR; TCRdb's copy keeps in-frame clones and lacks some. The table lists a few million clones, 85% to 95% of them singletons, with 0.35% to 0.5% in the top ten. This sequence joins TRBV18 and TRBJ2-1, with D tentatively TRBD1 (6 bases). The sequenced sample consisted of naive CD4+ T cells from PBMCs. Subset here: CD45RA+ positively selected. This clonotype was sampled from a man aged 18 to 29 in good health. Some clones in this sample may be carry-over from other donors' samples. Here the CDR3 reads CASSPGQQNEQFF. DNA for the CDR3: TGTGCCAGCTCACCAGGACAGCAGAATGAGCAGTTCTTC.